The source of this T cell receptor beta chain is a study of CD8 T cells in ankylosing spondylitis. On this clonotype: What it recognizes is unknown.

Scientists made TCR beta libraries using quantitative 5'-RACE with molecular barcodes. TCRdb re-analysed the 5' RACE reads in MiXCR, keeping a single row per CDR3 protein. Of 250,000 to 350,000 distinct CDR3 sequences listed, about 19% are singletons. The CDR3 is 13 amino acids. V gave up 3 bases and J gave up 8 bases, with 10 bases separating them. Whole-study findings and limits: Ankylosing spondylitis blood seemed to carry a telltale TCR beta motif made of fewer than ten highly homologous variants. From matched ankylosing spondylitis synovial fluid, disease-linked clones were reportedly recovered at significantly enriched levels. In synovial fluid and blood from reactive arthritis, some motif variants were previously reported.

This rearrangement joins TRBV12-3 or TRBV12-4 to TRBJ1-4; D remains unclear. The sample comprised blood, either unsorted or a sorted T cell fraction (not recorded which). This sequence was found in a male donor with ankylosing spondylitis or in good health (not recorded which). The CDR3 sequence is CASSFVVGEKLFF. The DNA for the CDR3 is TGTGCCAGCAGTTTCGTTGTCGGAGAAAAACTGTTTTTT.